The sequence of this T cell receptor beta chain was determined in a study of T cell repertoires in cytomegalovirus infection. Across the study: Public TCR beta signatures were indicative of both CMV infection and a matching HLA type.

This clonotype has a handful of counts. Its matching antigen is unknown. TCRdb used MiXCR to reprocess the reads, holding one entry per CDR3 protein. The sample holds around 320,000 distinct CDR3 sequences; more than 8% are singletons and the top ten take 4.3%. General study findings and limits: Totalled public TCR beta family frequency picked out people who carried CMV plus the relevant HLA.

Trimming cost V 2 bases and J 8 bases; bases outside gene matches: 6. The germline V gene has CDR1 MGHDK and CDR2 SYGVNS. The CDR3 has 14 residues. Material for sequencing was PBMCs. The receptor's source is a human donor in good health (CMV status not recorded). Some clones in this sample may be carry-over from other donors' samples. V and J are TRBV25-1 and TRBJ2-1; 7 bases match TRBD2. The DNA for the CDR3 is TGTGCCAGCAGTGAAGGGGAGCGGGGCTATGAGCAGTTCTTC. This sequence encodes CASSEGERGYEQFF. Supplemented by reference TRBV25-1 and TRBJ2-1, the full variable domain reads EADIYQTPRYLVIGTGKKITLECSQTMGHDKMYWYQQDPGMELHLIHYSYGVNSTEKGDLSSESTVSRIRTEHFPLTLESARPSHTSQYLCASSEGERGYEQFFGPGTRLTVL.